A single sample is the source of the 13 T cell receptor beta chains below, sequenced in a study of shared clonotypes between healthy human individuals. Measured with immunoSEQ multiplex PCR; TCRdb has only the in-frame clones, and not every one. The profile covers more than 1.2 million clones, with 98% to 99% appearing a single time and 0.36% taken by the ten largest. Sequenced sample: naive CD4+ T cells sorted from blood. Subset reported: CD45RA+ positively selected. All receptors derive from a young man in good health.

Only one count was recorded for this clone. This chain connects TRBV9 to TRBJ2-7; D gene uncertain. The germline gives CDR1 SGDLS, CDR2 YYNGEE. Trimming took off 4 bases at V and 3 bases at J, with 20 bases between the two ends. The CDR3 spans 16 residues. CDR3 sequence: CASSPRSSTHVYEQYF. CDR3 bases: TGTGCCAGCAGCCCCCGTAGCAGCACTCACGTCTACGAGCAGTACTTC.

The rearrangement joins TRBV6-5 to TRBJ2-7; 10 nucleotides line up with TRBD2. CDR1 and CDR2 (germline): MNHEY, SVGAGI. With V trimmed by 6 bases and J by 2 bases, 7 bases remained unmatched. The CDR3 extends over 15 amino acids. The CDR3, as DNA: TGTGCCAGCAGGCGAGGACTAGCGGCGGCCTACGAGCAGTACTTC. It translates to CASRRGLAAAYEQYF.

The genes are TRBV7-9 and TRBJ2-7; 12 positions agree with TRBD1. Losses at the gene ends were 5 bases for V and 2 bases for J; bases not matched to a gene: 13. The germline V gene has CDR1 SEHNR and CDR2 FQNEAQ (reference sequence). The CDR3 spans 18 residues. The CDR3 protein is CASSNTGTGGPRAYEQYF. The CDR3, as DNA: TGTGCCAGCAGCAATACCGGGACAGGGGGCCCAAGAGCCTACGAGCAGTACTTC.

CDR3 in DNA: TGTGCCAGTACGGAACTAGCGGGAGTACCGAACACCGGGGAGCTGTTTTTT. Residues: CASTELAGVPNTGELFF. The chain recombines TRBV19 with TRBJ2-2, with TRBD2 identical over 11 bases. The junction had 7 bases not matched to a gene; V was cut back by 7 bases and J by 0 bases. This CDR3 region has 17 residues. The germline CDR1 and CDR2 sequences are LNHDA and SQIVND (reference sequence).

In DNA, the CDR3 is TGTGCCAGCAGCTCTTGGGATACGCCGTCGTTTTCCTACGAGCAGTACTTC. It specifies CASSSWDTPSFSYEQYF. The chain is built from TRBV5-5 and TRBJ2-7; unclear D gene. This CDR3 contains 17 residues. Germline CDR1 SGHKS, CDR2 YYEKEE (reference sequence). V was shortened by 3 bases and J by 1 base, with 20 bases between the two germline ends.

This clone appeared once. This chain uses TRBV5-4 with TRBJ1-1; no definite D call. The CDR3 is 13 amino acids. Trimming took 4 bases from V and 0 from J, leaving 7 bases between them. Germline loops: CDR1 SGHNT, CDR2 YYREEE (reference sequence). In nucleotides, the CDR3 is TGTGCCAGCAGCGAGGCGTTGAACACTGAAGCTTTCTTT. It is translated as CASSEALNTEAFF.

The V gene is TRBV5-1, the J gene TRBJ2-5, with 11 bases matching TRBD1. There are 14 residues in the CDR3. Germline V gives CDR1 SGHRS, CDR2 YFSETQ. Trimming cost V 5 bases and J 5 bases; bases outside gene matches: 5. In DNA form, the CDR3 reads TGCGCCAGCAGACAGGGGACAGGGGGTGAGACCCAGTACTTC. Its translation is CASRQGTGGETQYF.

The chain uses TRBV5-1 and TRBJ2-4; TRBD2 aligns across 11 bases. Unmatched junction bases numbered 3, after V lost 0 bases and J lost 4 bases. This CDR3 is 16 amino acids long. Germline V gene data show CDR1 as SGHRS and CDR2 as YFSETQ. The CDR3 DNA sequence: TGCGCCAGCAGCTTGGAGTCTAGCGGGGGGAAAAACATTCAGTACTTC. Its translation: CASSLESSGGKNIQYF.

The chain is built from TRBV27 and TRBJ1-2; 8 bases align to TRBD1. The CDR3 spans 14 residues. Germline V lookup: CDR1 MNHEY, CDR2 SMNVEV (reference sequence). V shed 2 bases, J shed 7 bases, and the junction held 6 bases outside the gene matches. The CDR3, as DNA: TGTGCCAGCAGTTTAGCGGACAGGGCAGGTGGCTACACCTTC. Translation: CASSLADRAGGYTF.

The rearrangement links TRBV21-1 to TRBJ2-3; TRBD1 is the table's D call and was not checked against the DNA. TRBV21-1 constitutes a pseudogene. The CDR3 contains 13 residues. CDR3 region: CASSKVSGDTQYF. The CDR3 DNA sequence: TGTGCCAGCAGCAAAGTTTCAGGGGATACGCAGTATTTT.

Comment on this clone: One junction end disagrees with the germline gene, perhaps due to a read error. The chain employs TRBV5-5 and TRBJ2-7; 12 bases fit TRBD1. Looked up from germline, CDR1 is SGHKS and CDR2 is YYEKEE (reference sequence). This CDR3 spans 16 amino acids. The CDR3 DNA reads as TGTGCCAGCAGCCCACCAGGGACAGGGGGCTCCCACGAGCAGTACTTC. This translates into CASSPPGTGGSHEQYF.

This chain joins TRBV6-5 and TRBJ1-2, with 9 bases identical to TRBD1. This CDR3 has 14 amino acids. With V trimmed by 6 bases and J by 2 bases, 4 bases remained unmatched. The V gene's germline CDR1 is MNHEY and CDR2 SVGAGI. In DNA form, the CDR3 reads TGTGCCAGCAGGATGACAGGGGGGAACTATGGCTACACCTTC. Translated: CASRMTGGNYGYTF.

V and J are TRBV7-2 and TRBJ2-1; D perhaps matches TRBD2 (5 bases). V was trimmed by 7 bases and J by 0 bases, leaving 13 bases between them. CDR1 is SGHTA and CDR2 is FQGNSA in the germline V gene. This CDR3 has 15 residues. This CDR3 reads CASNRNGNSYNEQFF. The CDR3 nucleotides read TGTGCCAGCAACCGTAACGGGAACTCCTACAATGAGCAGTTCTTC.